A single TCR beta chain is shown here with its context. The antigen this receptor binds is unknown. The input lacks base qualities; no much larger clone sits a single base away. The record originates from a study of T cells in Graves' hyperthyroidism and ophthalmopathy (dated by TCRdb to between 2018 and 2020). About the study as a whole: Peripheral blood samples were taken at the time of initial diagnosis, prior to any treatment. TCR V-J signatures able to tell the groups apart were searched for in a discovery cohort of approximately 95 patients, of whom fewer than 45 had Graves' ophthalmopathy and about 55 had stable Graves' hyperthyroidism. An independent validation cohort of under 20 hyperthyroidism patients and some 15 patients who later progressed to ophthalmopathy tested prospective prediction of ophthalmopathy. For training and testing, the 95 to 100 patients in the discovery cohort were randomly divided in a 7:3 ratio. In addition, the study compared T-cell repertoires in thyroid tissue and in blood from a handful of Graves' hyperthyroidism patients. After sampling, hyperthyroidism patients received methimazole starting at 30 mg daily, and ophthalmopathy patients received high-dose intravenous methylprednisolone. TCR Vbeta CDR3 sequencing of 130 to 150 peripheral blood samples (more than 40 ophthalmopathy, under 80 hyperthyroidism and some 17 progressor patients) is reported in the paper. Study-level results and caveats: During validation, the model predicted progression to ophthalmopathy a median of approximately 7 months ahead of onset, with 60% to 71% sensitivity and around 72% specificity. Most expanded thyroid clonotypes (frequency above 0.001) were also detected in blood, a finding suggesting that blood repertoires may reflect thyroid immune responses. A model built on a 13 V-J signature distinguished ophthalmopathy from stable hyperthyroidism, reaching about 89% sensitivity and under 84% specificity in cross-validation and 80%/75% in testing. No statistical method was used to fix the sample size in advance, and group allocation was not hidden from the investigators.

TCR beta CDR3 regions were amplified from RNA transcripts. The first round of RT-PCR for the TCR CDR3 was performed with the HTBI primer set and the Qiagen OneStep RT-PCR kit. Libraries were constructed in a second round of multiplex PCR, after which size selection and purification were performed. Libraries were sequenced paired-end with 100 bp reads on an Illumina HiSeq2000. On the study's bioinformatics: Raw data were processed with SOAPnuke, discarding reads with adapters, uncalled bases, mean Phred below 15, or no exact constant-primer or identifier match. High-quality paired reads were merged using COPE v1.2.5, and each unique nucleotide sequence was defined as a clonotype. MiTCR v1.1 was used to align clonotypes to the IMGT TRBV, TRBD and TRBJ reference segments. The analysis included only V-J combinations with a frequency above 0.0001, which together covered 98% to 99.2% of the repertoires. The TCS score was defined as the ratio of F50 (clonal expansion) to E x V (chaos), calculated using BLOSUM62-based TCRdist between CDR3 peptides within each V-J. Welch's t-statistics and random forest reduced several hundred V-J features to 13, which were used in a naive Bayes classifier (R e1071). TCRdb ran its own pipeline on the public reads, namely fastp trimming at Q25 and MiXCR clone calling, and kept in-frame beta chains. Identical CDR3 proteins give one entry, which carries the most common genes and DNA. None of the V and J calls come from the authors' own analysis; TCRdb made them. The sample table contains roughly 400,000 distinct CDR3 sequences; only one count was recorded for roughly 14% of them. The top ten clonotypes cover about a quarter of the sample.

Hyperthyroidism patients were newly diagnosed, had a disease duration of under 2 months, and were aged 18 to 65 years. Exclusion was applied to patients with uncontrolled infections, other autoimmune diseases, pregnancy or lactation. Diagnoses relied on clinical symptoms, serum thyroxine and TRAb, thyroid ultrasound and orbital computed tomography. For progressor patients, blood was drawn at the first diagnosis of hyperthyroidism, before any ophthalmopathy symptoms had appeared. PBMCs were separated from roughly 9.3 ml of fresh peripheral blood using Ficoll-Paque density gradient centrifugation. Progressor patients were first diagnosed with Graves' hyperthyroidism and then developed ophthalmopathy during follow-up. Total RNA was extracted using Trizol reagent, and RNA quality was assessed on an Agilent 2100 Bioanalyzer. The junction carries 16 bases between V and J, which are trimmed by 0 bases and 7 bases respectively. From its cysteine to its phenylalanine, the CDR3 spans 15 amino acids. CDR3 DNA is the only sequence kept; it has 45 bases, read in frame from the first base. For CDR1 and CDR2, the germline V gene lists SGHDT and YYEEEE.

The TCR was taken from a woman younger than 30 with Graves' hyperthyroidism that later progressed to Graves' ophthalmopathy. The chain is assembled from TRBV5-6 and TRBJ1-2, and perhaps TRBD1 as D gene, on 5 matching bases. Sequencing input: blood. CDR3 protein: CASSLVAGAGGGYTF. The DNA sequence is TGTGCCAGCAGCTTGGTGGCGGGCGCGGGGGGTGGCTACACCTTC. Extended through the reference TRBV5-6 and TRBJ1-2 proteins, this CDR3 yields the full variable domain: DAGVTQSPTHLIKTRGQQVTLRCSPKSGHDTVSWYQQALGQGPQFIFQYYEEEERQRGNFPDRFSGHQFPNYSSELNVNALLLGDSALYLCASSLVAGAGGGYTFGSGTRLTVV.